This section outlines one T cell receptor beta chain sequence together with its context. Its antigen is as yet unknown. The data are from a study of CD8+ T cells in alopecia areata. Study at large: Among treated patients, oral tofacitinib was administered at 5 to 10 mg twice daily. Study results and limitations: Across lesional scalp, and particularly alopecia totalis/universalis, clonality surpassed that of normal scalp. Mice gave a clearer picture of TCR sharing than patients did, possibly for HLA-related reasons.

Once RNA had been extracted, it was reverse transcribed into cDNA to act as the sequencing template. TCRdb's table, derived via immunoSEQ multiplex PCR, lists solely in-frame clones and lacks some. The sample lists about 250,000 clones; around 67% were seen once. Collected material from alopecia areata patients comprised lesional scalp punch biopsies and peripheral blood. V shed 1 base and J shed 5 bases, with 23 bases lying between them. CDR3 length: 19 residues. Germline lookup yields CDR1 SGHAT and CDR2 FQNNGV. The chain couples TRBV11-2 to TRBJ1-4; D unclear. This clonotype was sampled from a human donor with alopecia areata. This specimen consisted of CD4+ T cells sorted from blood, obtained at week 0. The DNA for the CDR3 is TGTGCCAGCAGCTTAGTGGGAGGAATGGGTAATGCGAGGAATGAAAAACTGTTTTTT. This translates into CASSLVGGMGNARNEKLFF.